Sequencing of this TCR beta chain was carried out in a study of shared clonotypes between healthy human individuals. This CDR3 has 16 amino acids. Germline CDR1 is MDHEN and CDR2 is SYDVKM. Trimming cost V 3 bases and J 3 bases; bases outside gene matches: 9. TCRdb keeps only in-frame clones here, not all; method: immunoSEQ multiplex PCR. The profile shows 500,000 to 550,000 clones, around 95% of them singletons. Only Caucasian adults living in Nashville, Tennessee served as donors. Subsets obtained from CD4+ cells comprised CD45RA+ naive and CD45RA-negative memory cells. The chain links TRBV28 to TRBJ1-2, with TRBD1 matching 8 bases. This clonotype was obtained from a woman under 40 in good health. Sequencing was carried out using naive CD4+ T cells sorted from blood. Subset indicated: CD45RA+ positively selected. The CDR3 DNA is TGTGCCAGCAGTTTTTCGGCAGGGGGCGGACACTATGGCTACACCTTC. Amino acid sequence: CASSFSAGGGHYGYTF.